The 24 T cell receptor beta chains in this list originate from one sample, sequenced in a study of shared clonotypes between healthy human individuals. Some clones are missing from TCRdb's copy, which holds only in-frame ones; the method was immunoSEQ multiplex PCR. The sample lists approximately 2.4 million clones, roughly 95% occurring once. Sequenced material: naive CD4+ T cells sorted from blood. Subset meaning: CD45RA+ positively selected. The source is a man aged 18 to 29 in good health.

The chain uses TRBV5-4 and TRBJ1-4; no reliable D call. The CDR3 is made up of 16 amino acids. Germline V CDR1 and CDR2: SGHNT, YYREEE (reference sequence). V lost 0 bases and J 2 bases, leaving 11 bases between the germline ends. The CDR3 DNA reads TGTGCCAGCAGCTTGGGGGTGGGTTCGACTAATGAAAAACTGTTTTTT. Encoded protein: CASSLGVGSTNEKLFF. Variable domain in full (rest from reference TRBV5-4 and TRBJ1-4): ETGVTQSPTHLIKTRGQQVTLRCSSQSGHNTVSWYQQALGQGPQFIFQYYREEENGRGNFPPRFSGLQFPNYSSELNVNALELDDSALYLCASSLGVGSTNEKLFFGSGTQLSVL.

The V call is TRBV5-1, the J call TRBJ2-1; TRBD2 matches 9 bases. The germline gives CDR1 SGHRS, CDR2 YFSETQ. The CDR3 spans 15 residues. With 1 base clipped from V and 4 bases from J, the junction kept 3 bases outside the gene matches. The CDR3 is CASSLTTSGYNEQFF. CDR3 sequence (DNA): TGCGCCAGCAGCTTGACGACTAGCGGATACAATGAGCAGTTCTTC.

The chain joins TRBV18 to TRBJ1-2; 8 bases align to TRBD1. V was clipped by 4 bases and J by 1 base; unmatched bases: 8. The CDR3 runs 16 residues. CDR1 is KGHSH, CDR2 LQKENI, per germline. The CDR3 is CASSLQGASLNYGYTF. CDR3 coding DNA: TGTGCCAGCTCACTCCAGGGGGCTTCCCTTAACTATGGCTACACCTTC.

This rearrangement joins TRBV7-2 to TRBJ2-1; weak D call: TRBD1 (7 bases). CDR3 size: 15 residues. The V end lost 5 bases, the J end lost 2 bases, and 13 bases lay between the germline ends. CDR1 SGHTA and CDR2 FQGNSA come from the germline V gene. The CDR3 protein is CASSPEGATYNEQFF. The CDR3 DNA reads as TGTGCCAGCAGCCCGGAGGGGGCAACCTACAATGAGCAGTTCTTC.

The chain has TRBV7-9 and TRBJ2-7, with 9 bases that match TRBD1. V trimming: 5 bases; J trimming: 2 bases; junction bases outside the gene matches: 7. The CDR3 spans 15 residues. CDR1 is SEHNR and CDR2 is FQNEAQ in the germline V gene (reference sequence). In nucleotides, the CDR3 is TGTGCCAGCAGCCTCCCGGGACAGGGCCCCTACGAGCAGTACTTC. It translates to CASSLPGQGPYEQYF.

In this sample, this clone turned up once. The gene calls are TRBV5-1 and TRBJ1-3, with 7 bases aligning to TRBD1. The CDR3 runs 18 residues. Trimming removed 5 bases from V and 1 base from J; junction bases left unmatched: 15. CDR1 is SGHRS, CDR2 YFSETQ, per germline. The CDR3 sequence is CASSTGQAPMGSGNTIYF. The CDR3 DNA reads TGCGCCAGCAGTACCGGACAGGCTCCGATGGGGTCTGGAAACACCATATATTTT.

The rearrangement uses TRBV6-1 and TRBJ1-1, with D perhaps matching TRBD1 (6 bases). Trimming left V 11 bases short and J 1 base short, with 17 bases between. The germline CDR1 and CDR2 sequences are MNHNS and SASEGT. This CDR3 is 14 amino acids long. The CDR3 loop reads CAANERGRNTEAFF. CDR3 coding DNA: TGTGCCGCCAACGAGAGGGGGAGGAACACTGAAGCTTTCTTT.

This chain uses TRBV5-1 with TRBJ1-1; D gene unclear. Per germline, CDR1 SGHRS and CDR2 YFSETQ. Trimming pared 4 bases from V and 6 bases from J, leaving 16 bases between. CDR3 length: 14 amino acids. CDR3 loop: CASSQGYEYAEAFF. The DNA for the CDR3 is TGCGCCAGCAGCCAAGGTTATGAGTACGCTGAAGCTTTCTTT.

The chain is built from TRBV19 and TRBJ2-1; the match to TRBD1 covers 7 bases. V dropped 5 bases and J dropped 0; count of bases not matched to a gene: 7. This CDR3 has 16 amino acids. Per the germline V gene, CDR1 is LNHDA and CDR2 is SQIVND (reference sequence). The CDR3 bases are TGTGCCAGTAGTCTACAGGGGCTAAGCTCCTACAATGAGCAGTTCTTC. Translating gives CASSLQGLSSYNEQFF.

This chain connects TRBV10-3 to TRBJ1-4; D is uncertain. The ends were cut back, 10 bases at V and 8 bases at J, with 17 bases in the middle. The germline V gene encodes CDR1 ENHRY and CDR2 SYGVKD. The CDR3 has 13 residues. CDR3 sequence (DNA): TGTGCCACCGCCCAGGACCGAGGGGAAAAACTGTTTTTT. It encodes CATAQDRGEKLFF.

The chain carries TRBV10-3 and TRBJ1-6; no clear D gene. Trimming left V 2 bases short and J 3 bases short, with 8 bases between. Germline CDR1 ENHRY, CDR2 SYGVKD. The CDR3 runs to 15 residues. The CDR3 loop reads CAISEKGNYNSPLHF. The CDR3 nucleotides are TGTGCCATCAGTGAGAAGGGAAACTATAATTCACCCCTCCACTTT.

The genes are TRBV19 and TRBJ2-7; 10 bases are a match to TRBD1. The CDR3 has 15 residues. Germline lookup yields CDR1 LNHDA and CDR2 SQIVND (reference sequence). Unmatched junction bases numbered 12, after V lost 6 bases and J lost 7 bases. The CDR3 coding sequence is TGTGCCAGTAGCCAAACGTGGGACAGGGGTGGTGAGCAGTACTTC. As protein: CASSQTWDRGGEQYF.

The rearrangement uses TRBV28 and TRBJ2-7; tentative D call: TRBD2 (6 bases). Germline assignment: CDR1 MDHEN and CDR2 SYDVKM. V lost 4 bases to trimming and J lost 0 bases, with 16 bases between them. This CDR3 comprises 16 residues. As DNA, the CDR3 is TGTGCCAGCAGTTGGGGACTTGGCGGGCACTCCTACGAGCAGTACTTC. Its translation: CASSWGLGGHSYEQYF. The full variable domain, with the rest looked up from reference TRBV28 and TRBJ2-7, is DVKVTQSSRYLVKRTGEKVFLECVQDMDHENMFWYRQDPGLGLRLIYFSYDVKMKEKGDIPEGYSVSREKKERFSLILESASTNQTSMYLCASSWGLGGHSYEQYFGPGTRLTVT.

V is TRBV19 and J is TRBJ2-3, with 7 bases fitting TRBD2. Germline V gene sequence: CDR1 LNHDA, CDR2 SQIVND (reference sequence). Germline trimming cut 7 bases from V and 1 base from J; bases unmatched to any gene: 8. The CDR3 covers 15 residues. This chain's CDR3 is CASTRTGGRTDTQYF. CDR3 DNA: TGTGCCAGTACGAGAACGGGAGGACGCACAGATACGCAGTATTTT.

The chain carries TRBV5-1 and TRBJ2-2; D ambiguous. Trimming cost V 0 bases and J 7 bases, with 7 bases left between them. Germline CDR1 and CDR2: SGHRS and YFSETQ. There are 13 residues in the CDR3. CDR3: CASSLEVDGELFF. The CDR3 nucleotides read TGCGCCAGCAGCTTGGAAGTTGACGGGGAGCTGTTTTTT.

CDR3 coding DNA: TGTGCCAGCAGCCCATGGCCAGGGGCCGACTATGGCTACACCTTC. It specifies CASSPWPGADYGYTF. V is TRBV9 and J is TRBJ1-2, with TRBD1 as a possible D gene (6 bases). The CDR3 loop spans 15 amino acids. Germline V gene data show CDR1 as SGDLS and CDR2 as YYNGEE. V was clipped by 4 bases and J by 3 bases, with 16 bases between them.

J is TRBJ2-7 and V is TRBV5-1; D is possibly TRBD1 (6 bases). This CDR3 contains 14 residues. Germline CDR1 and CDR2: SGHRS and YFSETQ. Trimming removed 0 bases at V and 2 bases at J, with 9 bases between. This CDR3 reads CASSLVDSPYEQYF. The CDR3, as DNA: TGCGCCAGCAGCTTGGTGGACAGCCCCTACGAGCAGTACTTC.

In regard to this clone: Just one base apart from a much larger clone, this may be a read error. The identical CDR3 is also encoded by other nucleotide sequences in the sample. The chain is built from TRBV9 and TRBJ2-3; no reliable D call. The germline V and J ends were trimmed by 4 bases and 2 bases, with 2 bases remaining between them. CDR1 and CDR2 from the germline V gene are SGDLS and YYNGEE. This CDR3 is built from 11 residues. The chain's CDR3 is CASSTTDTQYF. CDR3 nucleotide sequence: TGTGCCAGCAGCACCACAGATACGCAGTATTTT.

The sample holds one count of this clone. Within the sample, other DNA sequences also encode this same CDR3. Written as DNA, the CDR3 is TGTGCCAGCAGTAGGGACAGGGGCTCCTACGAGCAGTACTTC. Encoded protein: CASSRDRGSYEQYF. The chain joins TRBV2 to TRBJ2-7, with 10 bases aligning to TRBD1. V gave up 5 bases and J gave up 0 bases; unmatched junction bases: 1. The CDR3 sequence is 14 residues long. Per germline, CDR1 SNHLY and CDR2 FYNNEI. The whole variable domain, filled in from reference TRBV2 and TRBJ2-7, reads EPEVTQTPSHQVTQMGQEVILRCVPISNHLYFYWYRQILGQKVEFLVSFYNNEISEKSEIFDDQFSVERPDGSNFTLKIRSTKLEDSAMYFCASSRDRGSYEQYFGPGTRLTVT.

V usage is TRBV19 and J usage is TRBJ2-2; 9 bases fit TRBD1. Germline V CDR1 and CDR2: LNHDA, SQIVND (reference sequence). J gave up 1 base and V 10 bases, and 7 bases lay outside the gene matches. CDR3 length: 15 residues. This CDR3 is CATRGQGMNTGELFF. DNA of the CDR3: TGTGCCACGAGGGGACAGGGTATGAACACCGGGGAGCTGTTTTTT.

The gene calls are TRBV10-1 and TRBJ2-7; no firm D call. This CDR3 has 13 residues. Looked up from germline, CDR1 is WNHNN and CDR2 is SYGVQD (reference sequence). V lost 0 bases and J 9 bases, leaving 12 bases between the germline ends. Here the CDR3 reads CASSESLERPQYF. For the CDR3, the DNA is TGCGCCAGCAGTGAGTCGCTTGAACGACCGCAGTACTTC.

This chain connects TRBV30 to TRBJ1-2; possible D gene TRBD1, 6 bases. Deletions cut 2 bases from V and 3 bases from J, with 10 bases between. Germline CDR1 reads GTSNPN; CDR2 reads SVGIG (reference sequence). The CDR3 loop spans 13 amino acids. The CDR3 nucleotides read TGTGCCTGGAGTTCTCAGGGGCACTATGGCTACACCTTC. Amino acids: CAWSSQGHYGYTF. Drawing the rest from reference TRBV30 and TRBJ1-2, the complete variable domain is SQTIHQWPATLVQPVGSPLSLECTVEGTSNPNLYWYRQAAGRGLQLLFYSVGIGQISSEVPQNLSASRPQDRQFILSSKKLLLSDSGFYLCAWSSQGHYGYTFGSGTRLTVV.

The CDR3 DNA is TGTGCCAGCAGTTACGGCGGGAGGGCCGGTGAGACCCAGTACTTC. As protein: CASSYGGRAGETQYF. The chain is built from TRBV6-6 and TRBJ2-5; 9 nucleotides agree with TRBD2. Germline V CDR1 and CDR2: MNHNY, SVGAGI (reference sequence). The CDR3 runs to 15 residues. The J segment lost 5 bases and the V segment lost 2 bases, leaving 6 bases of the junction unmatched.

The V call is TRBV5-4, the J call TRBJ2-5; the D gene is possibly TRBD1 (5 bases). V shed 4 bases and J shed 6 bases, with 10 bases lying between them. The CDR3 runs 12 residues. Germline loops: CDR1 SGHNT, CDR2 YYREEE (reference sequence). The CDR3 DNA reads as TGTGCCAGCAGCCCCCAGGGAAAGACCCAGTACTTC. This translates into CASSPQGKTQYF.